A single sample is the source of the 17 T cell receptor beta chains below, sequenced in a study of CD8 T cells in Susac syndrome. RNA was extracted with the RNeasy kit, and a quantity of about 0.45 to 1 ug was reverse transcribed using random hexamers. TCRdb re-called the immunoSEQ multiplex PCR reads through MiXCR, storing one row per CDR3 protein. The profile covers around 130,000 distinct CDR3 sequences, with roughly 80% appearing a single time and 0.45% to 0.6% taken by the ten largest. The sample was CD8+ T cells from PBMCs. These receptor sequences come from a human donor with multiple sclerosis.

The chain uses TRBV30 and TRBJ2-7; D is perhaps TRBD1 (5 bases). Germline CDR1 is GTSNPN and CDR2 is SVGIG (reference sequence). V shed 0 bases and J shed 2 bases, with 14 bases lying between them. The length of the CDR3 is 15 residues. This CDR3 is CAWSVPTARPYEQYV. DNA of the CDR3: TGTGCCTGGAGTGTACCGACAGCCCGGCCCTACGAGCAGTACGTC.

The chain recombines TRBV5-6 with TRBJ1-1, with D possibly TRBD1 on 5 matching bases. V dropped 7 bases and J dropped 4 bases, with 11 bases sitting between them. The CDR3 has 12 residues. Germline CDR1 and CDR2: SGHDT and YYEEEE. CDR3 sequence (DNA): TGTGCCAGCGACCGGGACGGCACTGAAGCTTTCTTT. Amino acids: CASDRDGTEAFF.

V and J are TRBV4-2 and TRBJ1-2, with D maybe TRBD1 (6 bases). Germline V gives CDR1 LGHNA, CDR2 YNFKEQ. With 0 bases removed from V and 4 bases from J, the gap between germline ends came to 21 bases. This CDR3 spans 18 amino acids. CDR3 sequence reads: CASSQELQGQGGIYGYTF. CDR3 DNA: TGTGCCAGCAGCCAAGAGTTGCAGGGACAAGGCGGCATCTATGGCTACACCTTC.

This chain connects TRBV19 to TRBJ2-1; D is possibly TRBD1 or TRBD2 (5 bases each). The germline V and J ends were trimmed by 10 bases and 7 bases, with 11 bases remaining between them. The CDR3 runs to 11 residues. Germline V gene sequence: CDR1 LNHDA, CDR2 SQIVND (reference sequence). CDR3 protein: CATGTWNEQFF. In DNA, the CDR3 is TGTGCCACCGGGACCTGGAATGAGCAGTTCTTC.

The CDR3, as DNA: TGCAGCGTTGATCCTGGGGCGGGGGCGAACACTGAAGCTTTCTTT. Amino acids: CSVDPGAGANTEAFF. The chain recombines TRBV29-1 with TRBJ1-1, with D possibly being TRBD1 (6 bases). Deletions cut 3 bases from V and 1 base from J, with 15 bases between. CDR3 size: 15 residues. Germline assignment: CDR1 SQVTM and CDR2 ANQGSEA.

This rearrangement joins TRBV5-4 to TRBJ1-1; no clear D. The CDR3 runs to 13 residues. Germline lookup yields CDR1 SGHNT and CDR2 YYREEE (reference sequence). V gave up 4 bases and J gave up 1 base, with 8 bases separating them. In nucleotides, the CDR3 is TGTGCCAGCAGCCCCCACCCGAACACTGAAGCTTTCTTT. Residues: CASSPHPNTEAFF.

Comments on this clonotype: The junction departs from germline at one end; a sequencing error may be responsible. The chain combines TRBV5-5 with TRBJ1-6, with TRBD1 as a possible D gene (5 bases). The CDR3 runs to 13 residues. Germline V gives CDR1 SGHKS, CDR2 YYEKEE (reference sequence). The CDR3 loop reads CASNLGPDSPLHF. For the CDR3, the DNA is TGTGCCAGCAACTTGGGACCGGATTCACCCCTCCACTTT.

This clonotype was counted a single time. The J gene is TRBJ2-1, the V gene TRBV5-5; D assignment may be TRBD1 or TRBD2 (5 bases each). V was shortened by 4 bases and J by 6 bases, with 20 bases between the two germline ends. The length of the CDR3 is 16 residues. Germline CDR1 and CDR2: SGHKS and YYEKEE (reference sequence). The CDR3 sequence: CASSLGPSGGGNEQFF. Here the CDR3 DNA reads TGTGCCAGCAGCCTAGGGCCCTCAGGTGGGGGCAATGAGCAGTTCTTC.

V and J are TRBV29-1 and TRBJ1-2; 10 bases are shared with TRBD1. The CDR3 is 13 amino acids. The V gene end was trimmed by 8 bases and the J gene end by 2 bases; junction bases not matched to a gene: 5. Germline CDR1 is SQVTM and CDR2 is ANQGSEA. The CDR3 sequence: CSTTGGSNYGYTF. The CDR3 DNA reads as TGCAGCACGACAGGGGGCAGCAACTATGGCTACACCTTC.

The V and J genes are TRBV6-2 or TRBV6-3 and TRBJ2-1, with 10 positions matching TRBD2. CDR3 size: 16 residues. J gave up 0 bases and V 6 bases, and 5 bases lay outside the gene matches. From germline, CDR1 is MNHEY and CDR2 SVGEGT. CDR3 bases: TGTGCCAGCAGCCTAGCGGGGGAGGGCTCCTACAATGAGCAGTTCTTC. Translated, it gives CASSLAGEGSYNEQFF.

This clonotype occurred once. The gene calls are TRBV7-8 and TRBJ1-1; 7 bases fit TRBD1. J lost 5 bases, V lost 1 base, and 7 bases had no gene match. Germline V lookup: CDR1 SGHVS, CDR2 FQNEAQ. The CDR3 contains 15 residues. The CDR3, as DNA: TGTGCCAGCAGCTTAGTATCAGGGGGAGGGACTGAAGCTTTCTTT. Translation gives CASSLVSGGGTEAFF. Based on the CDR3 plus reference TRBV7-8 and TRBJ1-1, the full variable domain is GAGVSQSPRYKVAKRGQDVALRCDPISGHVSLFWYQQALGQGPEFLTYFQNEAQLDKSGLPSDRFFAERPEGSVSTLKIQRTQQEDSAVYLCASSLVSGGGTEAFFGQGTRLTVV.

The chain employs TRBV21-1 and TRBJ1-3; TRBD1 is the table's D call, not checked against the DNA. TRBV21-1 is marked as a pseudogene. This CDR3 spans 13 amino acids. For the CDR3, the DNA is TGTGCCATCAATCGACAGGGCCGAAACACCATATATTTT. Translation: CAINRQGRNTIYF.

This chain joins TRBV6-5 and TRBJ2-1; D unclear. The CDR3 sequence is 13 residues long. CDR1 is MNHEY and CDR2 is SVGAGI in the germline V gene. With 3 bases removed from V and 4 bases from J, the gap between germline ends came to 7 bases. Here the CDR3 reads CASSYDNYNEQFF. The CDR3 DNA reads TGTGCCAGCAGTTATGACAATTACAATGAGCAGTTCTTC.

The rearrangement uses TRBV28 and TRBJ2-7, with D tentatively TRBD1 or TRBD2 (5 bases each). The germline V and J ends were trimmed by 6 bases and 3 bases, with 15 bases remaining between them. The germline V gene encodes CDR1 MDHEN and CDR2 SYDVKM. The CDR3 length is 14 residues. CDR3 DNA: TGTGCCAGCAGGTCCCGGGACGCTTTCTACGAGCAGTACTTC. This encodes CASRSRDAFYEQYF. Looking up the rest from reference TRBV28 and TRBJ2-7 gives the full variable domain: DVKVTQSSRYLVKRTGEKVFLECVQDMDHENMFWYRQDPGLGLRLIYFSYDVKMKEKGDIPEGYSVSREKKERFSLILESASTNQTSMYLCASRSRDAFYEQYFGPGTRLTVT.

This chain joins TRBV12-5 and TRBJ2-3; the match to TRBD1 covers 7 bases. The CDR3 consists of 17 residues. V trimming: 6 bases; J trimming: 1 base; junction bases outside the gene matches: 13. Looked up from germline, CDR1 is LGHNT and CDR2 is FRNRAP. CDR3: CASGVFPLQGGTDTQYF. In nucleotides, the CDR3 is TGTGCTAGTGGAGTTTTTCCCTTGCAGGGGGGCACAGATACGCAGTATTTT.

The J gene is TRBJ2-7, the V gene TRBV11-2; 11 bases line up with TRBD2. CDR3 length equals 14 residues. Germline-derived CDR1 and CDR2 are SGHAT and FQNNGV. V shed 3 bases, J shed 4 bases, and the junction held 2 bases outside the gene matches. This CDR3 reads CASSLTSGAYEQYV. Here the CDR3 DNA reads TGTGCCAGCAGCTTGACTAGCGGGGCATACGAGCAGTACGTC.

The gene calls are TRBV19 and TRBJ2-6; maybe TRBD1 (6 bases). Per germline, CDR1 LNHDA and CDR2 SQIVND (reference sequence). Trimming took off 3 bases at V and 0 bases at J, with 6 bases between the two ends. The CDR3 runs 15 residues. This CDR3 reads CASSMDSSGANVLTF. For the CDR3, the DNA is TGTGCCAGTAGTATGGACAGCTCTGGGGCCAACGTCCTGACTTTC.